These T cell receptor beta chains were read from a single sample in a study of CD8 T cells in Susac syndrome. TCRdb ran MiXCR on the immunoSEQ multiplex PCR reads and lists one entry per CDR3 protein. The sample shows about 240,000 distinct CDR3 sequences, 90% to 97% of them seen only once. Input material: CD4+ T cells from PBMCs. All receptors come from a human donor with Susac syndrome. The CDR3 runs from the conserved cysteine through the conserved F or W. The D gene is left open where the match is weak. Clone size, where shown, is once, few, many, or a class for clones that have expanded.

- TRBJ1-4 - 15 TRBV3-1 CASSQTTTGYEKLFF TGTGCCAGCAGCCAAACTACGACTGGTTATGAAAAACTGTTTTTT
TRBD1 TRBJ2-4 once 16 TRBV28 CASSLIGTGLKNIQYF TGTGCCAGCAGTTTAATCGGGACAGGGCTTAAAAACATTCAGTACTTC
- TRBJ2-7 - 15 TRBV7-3 CASSLIGGTLYEQYF TGTGCCAGCAGCTTAATCGGCGGGACCCTTTACGAGCAGTACTTC
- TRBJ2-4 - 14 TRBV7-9 CASSLAVAKNIQYF TGTGCCAGCAGCTTAGCGGTAGCCAAAAACATTCAGTACTTC
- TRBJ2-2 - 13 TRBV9 CASSPRLGGELFF TGTGCCAGCAGTCCCCGTCTTGGGGGGGAGCTGTTTTTT
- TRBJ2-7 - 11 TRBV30 CAWSGGQEQYF TGTGCCTGGAGCGGAGGACAGGAGCAGTACTTC
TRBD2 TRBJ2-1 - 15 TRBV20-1 CSAGGLAERYNEQFF TGCAGTGCTGGTGGGCTAGCGGAACGATACAATGAGCAGTTCTTC
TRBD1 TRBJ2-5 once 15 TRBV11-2 CASSLAGQSLETQYF TGTGCCAGCAGCTTAGCGGGACAGTCTCTAGAGACCCAGTACTTC
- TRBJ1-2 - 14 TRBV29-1 CSARRLATPYGYTF TGCAGCGCCCGGCGGCTAGCTACTCCTTATGGCTACACCTTC
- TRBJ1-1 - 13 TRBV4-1 CASRSSMETEAFF TGCGCCAGCAGATCGAGTATGGAGACTGAAGCTTTCTTT
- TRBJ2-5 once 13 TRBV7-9 CASSLLVQETQYF TGTGCCAGCAGCTTACTAGTGCAAGAGACCCAGTACTTC
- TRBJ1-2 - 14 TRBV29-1 CSVGPGGVNYGYTF TGCAGCGTTGGACCGGGGGGGGTTAACTATGGCTACACCTTC
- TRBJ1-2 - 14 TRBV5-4 CASSLAVTNYGYTF TGTGCCAGCAGCTTGGCCGTGACAAACTATGGCTACACCTTC
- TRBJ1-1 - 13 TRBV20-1 CSASWPGDTEAFF TGCAGTGCTAGTTGGCCAGGGGACACTGAAGCTTTCTTT
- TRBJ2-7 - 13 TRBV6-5 CASKQVGTYEQYF TGTGCCAGCAAACAGGTGGGCACCTACGAGCAGTACTTC
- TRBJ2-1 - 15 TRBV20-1 CSANPLRGSYNEQFF TGCAGTGCTAACCCCTTGAGAGGGTCCTACAATGAGCAGTTCTTC
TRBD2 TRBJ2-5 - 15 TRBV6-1 CASSITREKGETQYF TGTGCCAGCAGTATTACGCGGGAGAAGGGAGAGACCCAGTACTTC
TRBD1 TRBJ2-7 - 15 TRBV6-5 CASSYSRDSNYEQYF TGTGCCAGCAGTTACTCGAGGGACAGTAACTACGAGCAGTACTTC
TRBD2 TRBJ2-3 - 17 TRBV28 CASSPISGKVGTDTQYF TGTGCCAGCAGTCCTATTAGCGGGAAGGTGGGCACAGATACGCAGTATTTT
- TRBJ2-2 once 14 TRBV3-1 CASSPLEHTGELFF TGTGCCAGCAGCCCGCTCGAGCACACCGGGGAGCTGTTTTTT
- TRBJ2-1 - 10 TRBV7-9 CASSLVGGFF TGTGCCAGCAGCTTAGTTGGAGGGTTCTTC
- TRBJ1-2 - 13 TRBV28 CASISTRDYGYTF TGTGCCAGCATCTCGACAAGGGATTATGGCTACACCTTC
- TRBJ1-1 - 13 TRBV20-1 CSARDQPYTEAFF TGCAGTGCTAGAGATCAGCCCTACACTGAAGCTTTCTTT
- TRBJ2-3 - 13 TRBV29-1 CSARAGRGDTQYF TGCAGCGCACGAGCAGGACGGGGCGATACGCAGTATTTT
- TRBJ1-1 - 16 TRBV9 CASSPHTKLTNTEAFF TGTGCCAGCAGCCCTCACACCAAACTGACGAACACTGAAGCTTTCTTT
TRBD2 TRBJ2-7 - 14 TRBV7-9 CASSLSSGPAEQYF TGTGCCAGCAGCTTATCTAGCGGGCCGGCCGAGCAGTACTTC
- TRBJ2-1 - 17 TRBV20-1 CSAQLWTSSVRGNEQFF TGCAGTGCCCAGCTCTGGACCTCTAGTGTTCGGGGCAATGAGCAGTTCTTC
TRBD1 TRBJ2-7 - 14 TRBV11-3 CASSSSGTGTEQYF TGTGCCAGCAGCTCGTCCGGGACAGGGACCGAGCAGTACTTC
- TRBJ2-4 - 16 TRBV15 CATSRDEALAKNIQYF TGTGCCACCAGCAGAGATGAAGCCTTAGCCAAAAACATTCAGTACTTC
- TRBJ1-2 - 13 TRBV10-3 CAISYQEGYGYTF TGTGCCATCAGCTATCAGGAGGGCTATGGCTACACCTTC
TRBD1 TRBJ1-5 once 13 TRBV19 CATRDRGNQPQHF TGTGCCACCCGAGACAGGGGGAATCAGCCCCAGCATTTT
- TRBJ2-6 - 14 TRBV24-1 CATRAVGGANVLTF TGTGCCACCAGGGCCGTTGGTGGGGCCAACGTCCTGACTTTC
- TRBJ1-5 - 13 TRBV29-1 CSVKTAYGQPQHF TGCAGCGTCAAAACAGCTTACGGTCAGCCCCAGCATTTT
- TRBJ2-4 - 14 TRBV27 CASSLHLGSNIQYF TGTGCCAGCAGTCTCCATTTAGGGTCCAACATTCAGTACTTC
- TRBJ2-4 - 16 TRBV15 CATSNRGPGAKNIQYF TGTGCCACCAGCAACCGGGGGCCGGGGGCCAAAAACATTCAGTACTTC
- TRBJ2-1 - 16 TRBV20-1 CSAQTPGYLTYNEQFF TGCAGTGCCCAAACGCCAGGGTATCTAACCTACAATGAGCAGTTCTTC
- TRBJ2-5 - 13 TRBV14 CASSTIVGETQYF TGTGCCAGCAGCACCATCGTGGGGGAGACCCAGTACTTC
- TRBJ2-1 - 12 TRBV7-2 CASSPGPWVQFF TGTGCCAGCAGCCCCGGGCCGTGGGTACAGTTCTTC
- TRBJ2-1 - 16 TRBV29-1 CSVVHALAWMPNEQFF TGCAGCGTTGTTCACGCCCTAGCTTGGATGCCCAATGAGCAGTTCTTC
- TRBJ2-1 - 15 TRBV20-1 CSAWGRDGPPNEQFF TGCAGTGCTTGGGGACGGGACGGACCTCCCAATGAGCAGTTCTTC
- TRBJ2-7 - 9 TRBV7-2 CASSPGVSF TGTGCCAGCAGCCCGGGGGTGAGCTTC
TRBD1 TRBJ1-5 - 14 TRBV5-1 CASSLGDSHQPQHF TGCGCCAGCAGCTTGGGGGACAGCCATCAGCCCCAGCATTTT
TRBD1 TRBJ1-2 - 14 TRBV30 CAWSGKGQGFGYTF TGTGCCTGGAGTGGGAAGGGACAGGGATTTGGCTACACCTTC
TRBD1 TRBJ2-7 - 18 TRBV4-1 CASSQDRRQGIAYYEQYF TGCGCCAGCAGCCAAGATCGGAGACAGGGTATCGCATACTACGAGCAGTACTTC
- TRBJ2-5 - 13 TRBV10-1 CASSEVPAETQYF TGCGCCAGCAGTGAGGTTCCCGCGGAGACCCAGTACTTC
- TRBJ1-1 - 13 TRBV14 CASSHLGWTEAFF TGTGCCAGCAGCCATCTCGGGTGGACTGAAGCTTTCTTT